This T cell receptor beta chain was identified in a study of T cell responses to AZD1222 COVID-19 vaccine. General study points: Close to half of all spike-specific TCRs reportedly target regions of the variants that are unmutated. AZD1222 recipients seropositive at baseline numbered only five to seven.

Per germline, CDR1 MRHNA and CDR2 SNTAGT. The CDR3 extends over 13 amino acids. Trimming pared 3 bases from V and 7 bases from J, leaving 10 bases between. This table comes from immunoSEQ multiplex PCR, and its TCRdb copy is limited to in-frame clones, with some not included. The sample has 140,000 to 150,000 clones, 80% to 85% seen once. A remark on this clone: Antigen unknown.

The sequencing used peripheral blood, collected on day 0 of MenACWY control vaccination. The clonotype was recovered from an adult in good health. The V call is TRBV6-4, the J call TRBJ1-5; weak D call: TRBD1 (6 bases). The CDR3 sequence is CASSEQGGQPQHF. The CDR3 DNA follows: TGTGCCAGCAGTGAACAGGGAGGCCAGCCCCAGCATTTT.